One sample yielded the 9 T cell receptor beta chains listed below, sequenced in a study of beta chain features in type 1 diabetes. Study results and caveats: TCRB CDR3s were moderately but significantly shorter in Type 1 diabetes patients in all four CD4+ subsets.

All of the isolated RNA was reverse transcribed, so expressed TCRB transcripts were sequenced. TCRdb keeps only in-frame clones here, not all; method: immunoSEQ multiplex PCR. The sample shows some 250,000 clones, roughly a tenth of them seen only once. No antigens are known for them. The sequenced sample was naive CD4+ T cells from blood. The receptors were gathered from a man aged 25 to 40 with type 1 diabetes.

This clone has just a few counts. CDR3 sequence: CASSVGSTGGIYGYTF. The CDR3 DNA sequence: TGTGCCAGCAGCGTAGGATCAACAGGGGGCATCTATGGCTACACCTTC. The chain links TRBV9 to TRBJ1-2; TRBD1 agrees at 9 bases. V shed 0 bases, J shed 4 bases, and the junction held 7 bases outside the gene matches. The CDR3 spans 16 residues. CDR1 is SGDLS and CDR2 is YYNGEE in the germline V gene.

This clone has a handful of counts. Compared with germline, one end of the junction differs, possibly owing to a read error. The CDR3 DNA reads as TGTGCCAGCAGGTACTACAATGAGCAGTTCTTC. Amino acids: CASRYYNEQFF. This chain connects TRBV6-5 to TRBJ2-1; D is unresolved. The CDR3 length is 11 residues. Germline V lookup: CDR1 MNHEY, CDR2 SVGAGI.

Only a few counts were recorded for this clone. The rearrangement uses TRBV5-1 and TRBJ2-2; 9 positions agree with TRBD2. Trimming cost V 0 bases and J 2 bases; bases outside gene matches: 5. The CDR3 sequence is 17 residues long. Germline CDR1 SGHRS, CDR2 YFSETQ. The CDR3 sequence is CASSLVLAGFNTGELFF. The CDR3 DNA is TGCGCCAGCAGCTTGGTCCTAGCGGGGTTTAACACCGGGGAGCTGTTTTTT.

This clone has a handful of counts. The CDR3, as DNA: TGTGCCAGCAGCTTTGTTAGTGACAGCGAAGCTTTCTTT. It translates to CASSFVSDSEAFF. The gene calls are TRBV11-2 and TRBJ1-1; D may be TRBD1 (5 bases). In germline, CDR1 is SGHAT, CDR2 FQNNGV. Trimming cost V 3 bases and J 8 bases, with 13 bases left between them. The CDR3 loop spans 13 amino acids.

This clone has only a few counts. The chain is built from TRBV18 and TRBJ1-2, with TRBD1 matching 8 bases. Germline V gene sequence: CDR1 KGHSH, CDR2 LQKENI. V lost 6 bases and J lost 2; bases outside the gene matches: 2. The CDR3 has 13 residues. This CDR3 is CASSRDRNYGYTF. The CDR3 nucleotides read TGTGCCAGCTCCCGGGACAGGAACTATGGCTACACCTTC.

V gene TRBV7-9 combines with J gene TRBJ1-1; D remains unclear. The CDR3 sequence is 12 residues long. V lost 2 bases, J lost 3 bases, and 4 bases lay in between. CDR1 is SEHNR and CDR2 is FQNEAQ in the germline V gene (reference sequence). DNA of the CDR3: TGTGCCAGCAGCTTACAGGACACTGAAGCTTTCTTT. Translating it yields CASSLQDTEAFF.

The chain recombines TRBV6-1 with TRBJ1-5; a weak D match, TRBD1 (6 bases). In germline, CDR1 is MNHNS, CDR2 SASEGT. This CDR3 has 15 amino acids. V was trimmed by 2 bases and J by 6 bases, leaving 14 bases between them. CDR3: CASSEPAGVVQPQHF. The CDR3 DNA sequence: TGTGCCAGCAGTGAACCAGCAGGGGTGGTTCAGCCCCAGCATTTT.

This sequence joins TRBV11-2 and TRBJ2-5, with 10 bases that match TRBD2. The CDR3 extends over 15 amino acids. From germline, CDR1 is SGHAT and CDR2 FQNNGV. The V gene end was trimmed by 5 bases and the J gene end by 5 bases; junction bases not matched to a gene: 8. Here the CDR3 reads CASSPGLAQGETQYF. The CDR3 bases are TGTGCCAGCAGCCCGGGACTAGCGCAGGGGGAGACCCAGTACTTC.

The rearrangement joins TRBV18 to TRBJ2-3, with D hard to call. V lost 6 bases and J 2 bases, leaving 15 bases between the germline ends. CDR3 length: 15 residues. From germline, CDR1 is KGHSH and CDR2 LQKENI. As DNA, the CDR3 is TGTGCCAGCTCCGAACTACCTGGGTACACAGATACGCAGTATTTT. Protein sequence: CASSELPGYTDTQYF.